Presented here are 32 T cell receptor beta chains from one specimen sequenced in a study of blood T cells in healthy people across ages. The use of a sample-barcoded 5' primer and a J-beta primer mix characterized a second PCR of roughly 6 to 11 cycles. MiXCR, run by TCRdb on the 5' RACE reads, gives a single entry per CDR3 protein. The sample carries approximately 680,000 distinct CDR3 sequences, approximately 31% recorded once. Sequencing used blood. The receptors here all came from an elderly woman in good health.

This clonotype was observed a few times. The rearrangement links TRBV30 to TRBJ1-1; no clear D. This CDR3 spans 13 amino acids. Trimming stripped 4 bases from V and 12 bases from J, with 21 bases between. Germline V gene sequence: CDR1 GTSNPN, CDR2 SVGIG (reference sequence). CDR3 residues: CAWIVREGTTPFF. CDR3 DNA: TGTGCCTGGATTGTACGAGAGGGAACCACCCCTTTCTTT.

The J gene is TRBJ2-7, the V gene TRBV5-1; 7 bases agree with TRBD1. Germline V lookup: CDR1 SGHRS, CDR2 YFSETQ. CDR3 length equals 14 residues. With V trimmed by 4 bases and J by 3 bases, 7 bases remained unmatched. The DNA for the CDR3 is TGCGCCAGCAGCCGAGGACAGGTCAACTACGAGCAGTACTTC. Translation gives CASSRGQVNYEQYF.

This clonotype has a count of ten or more. The chain links TRBV6-5 to TRBJ2-7; TRBD2 matches 11 bases. The V gene's germline CDR1 is MNHEY and CDR2 SVGAGI. Trimming cost V 4 bases and J 1 base; bases outside gene matches: 9. This CDR3 has 17 amino acids. CDR3 in DNA: TGTGCCAGCAGTTTCCTAGCGGGGGGCTATACTTCCTACGAGCAGTACTTC. It translates to CASSFLAGGYTSYEQYF.

This chain links TRBV5-1 with TRBJ2-5; a weak D match, TRBD2 (5 bases). The CDR3 length is 13 residues. CDR1 is SGHRS, CDR2 YFSETQ, per germline. Trimming shortened V by 3 bases and J by 4 bases, and 10 bases separated the two germline ends. Here the CDR3 DNA reads TGCGCCAGCAGCTGGGAGTATCGAGAGACCCAGTACTTC. Its translation is CASSWEYRETQYF.

A note on this clonotype: A read error may produce the germline difference seen at one junction end. V usage is TRBV7-9 and J usage is TRBJ2-2; 11 nucleotides match TRBD2. The CDR3 length is 15 residues. From germline, CDR1 is SEHNR and CDR2 FQNEAQ (reference sequence). DNA of the CDR3: TGTGCCAGCAGCCTAGCGGGGGGTACTCCCGGGGAGCTGTTTTTT. Translating gives CASSLAGGTPGELFF.

The gene calls are TRBV6-1 and TRBJ1-1, with 12 bases lining up with TRBD1. The CDR3 covers 18 residues. The V gene end was trimmed by 6 bases and the J gene end by 4 bases; junction bases not matched to a gene: 15. Germline V gene data show CDR1 as MNHNS and CDR2 as SASEGT. The CDR3 here is CASRSLHGTGGRSTEAFF. CDR3 in DNA: TGTGCCAGCAGGTCCCTACACGGGACAGGGGGCAGGAGCACTGAAGCTTTCTTT.

This clonotype was seen repeatedly, ten times or more. The rearrangement links TRBV12-3 or TRBV12-4 to TRBJ2-5, with a tentative D call TRBD1 (6 bases). The CDR3 has 16 residues. Trimming cost V 2 bases and J 7 bases, with 20 bases left between them. The CDR3: CASSLKAVTGLGTQYF. CDR3 coding DNA: TGTGCCAGCAGTTTAAAGGCCGTGACAGGCCTTGGGACCCAGTACTTC.

About this clonotype: It may be a read error: a sequence one base away is much more abundant. CDR3 region: CASSTASGQDTQYF. CDR3 nucleotide sequence: TGTGCTAGCAGCACTGCTAGCGGACAAGACACCCAGTACTTC. The chain recombines TRBV7-7 with TRBJ2-5; 7 bases fit TRBD2. This CDR3 is built from 14 residues. Looked up from germline, CDR1 is SSHAT and CDR2 is FNYEAQ (reference sequence).

The V gene is TRBV7-2, the J gene TRBJ2-1; 9 bases align to TRBD2. With V trimmed by 3 bases and J by 6 bases, 6 bases remained unmatched. CDR1 is SGHTA, CDR2 FQGNSA, per germline. This CDR3 region has 15 residues. The CDR3 DNA follows: TGTGCCAGCAGCTTTTTCCTAGCGGGGTCCAATGAGCAGTTCTTC. Protein: CASSFFLAGSNEQFF. Full variable domain (rest looked up from reference TRBV7-2 and TRBJ2-1): GAGVSQSPSNKVTEKGKDVELRCDPISGHTALYWYRQSLGQGLEFLIYFQGNSAPDKSGLPSDRFSAERTGGSVSTLTIQRTQQEDSAVYLCASSFFLAGSNEQFFGPGTRLTVL.

This clonotype came up many times. This chain joins TRBV2 and TRBJ1-4; D may be TRBD1 (5 bases). V gave up 6 bases and J gave up 4 bases, with 15 bases separating them. Germline loops: CDR1 SNHLY, CDR2 FYNNEI. CDR3 length equals 15 residues. CDR3 loop: CASRDMGEVNEKLFF. CDR3 bases: TGTGCCAGCAGGGACATGGGAGAAGTTAATGAAAAACTGTTTTTT.

The chain couples TRBV20-1 to TRBJ2-3; 8 bases are shared with TRBD2. The CDR3 sequence is 17 residues long. CDR1 is DFQATT, CDR2 SNEGSKA, per germline (reference sequence). The V and J ends lost 3 bases and 0 bases, in that order; junction bases with no gene match: 11. CDR3 sequence reads: CSASLPSGGYSTDTQYF. CDR3 nucleotide sequence: TGCAGTGCTAGTCTACCCAGCGGGGGATACAGCACAGATACGCAGTATTTT.

This clonotype was picked up many times. V gene TRBV20-1 combines with J gene TRBJ2-1, with TRBD1 as a possible D gene (6 bases). This CDR3 region has 16 residues. Germline loops: CDR1 DFQATT, CDR2 SNEGSKA (reference sequence). The V and J ends lost 2 bases and 1 base respectively, with 15 bases between them. As DNA, the CDR3 is TGCAGTGCTAGATCGCCTACAGGGACATCCTACAATGAGCAGTTCTTC. It yields the protein CSARSPTGTSYNEQFF.

A few counts support this clonotype. V and J are TRBV20-1 and TRBJ1-5, with D perhaps matching TRBD1 (5 bases). The V gene's germline CDR1 is DFQATT and CDR2 SNEGSKA (reference sequence). This CDR3 region has 14 residues. V gave up 1 base and J gave up 2 bases, with 9 bases separating them. CDR3 loop: CSARVRGGNQPQHF. As DNA, the CDR3 is TGCAGTGCTAGAGTCCGGGGGGGCAATCAGCCCCAGCATTTT.

In this sample, this clonotype turned up many times. The chain employs TRBV6-2 or TRBV6-3 and TRBJ1-1; D perhaps matches TRBD1 (5 bases). CDR3 length: 17 amino acids. Germline V CDR1 and CDR2: MNHEY, SVGEGT. Trimming took 0 bases from V and 1 from J, leaving 15 bases between them. Here the CDR3 reads CASSYSTRGETNTEAFF. The CDR3 nucleotides are TGTGCCAGCAGTTACTCGACTAGGGGTGAAACGAACACTGAAGCTTTCTTT.

The sample holds many counts of this clonotype. This chain joins TRBV20-1 and TRBJ2-7; 11 bases are shared with TRBD1. V dropped 3 bases and J dropped 6; count of bases not matched to a gene: 4. The CDR3 sequence is 13 residues long. The germline V gene encodes CDR1 DFQATT and CDR2 SNEGSKA (reference sequence). The CDR3 sequence is CSARRTGGFEQYF. DNA for the CDR3: TGCAGTGCTAGGCGGACAGGGGGCTTCGAGCAGTACTTC.

This sequence joins TRBV7-3 and TRBJ1-2; TRBD1 agrees at 7 bases. The CDR3 consists of 13 residues. V shed 4 bases, J shed 7 bases, and the junction held 6 bases outside the gene matches. Germline V gene sequence: CDR1 SGHTA, CDR2 FQGTGA. CDR3 in amino acids: CASSSTGVAGYTF. The CDR3 nucleotides are TGTGCCAGCAGCTCAACAGGGGTTGCTGGCTACACCTTC.

On this clonotype: Just one base apart from a much larger clone, this may be a read error. This sequence joins TRBV6-6 and TRBJ2-5; tentative D call: TRBD2 (5 bases). The CDR3 length is 15 residues. V dropped 6 bases and J dropped 11 bases, with 25 bases sitting between them. Germline CDR1 is MNHNY and CDR2 is SVGAGI (reference sequence). The CDR3 protein is CASRGTATRYNEQYF. CDR3 sequence (DNA): TGTGCCAGCAGGGGTACAGCTACTAGATACAATGAGCAGTACTTC.

This clonotype came up many times. This chain uses TRBV7-3 with TRBJ2-5, with D tentatively TRBD2 (6 bases). Germline V CDR1 and CDR2: SGHTA, FQGTGA. Trimming removed 5 bases from V and 7 bases from J, with 14 bases in between. This CDR3 region has 13 residues. The CDR3 nucleotides are TGTGCCAGCAGCCCCGGGATGGGGGGGACCCAGTACTTC. It is translated as CASSPGMGGTQYF.

To note about this clonotype: One end of the junction fails to match germline, which may point to a read error. The J gene is TRBJ2-5, the V gene TRBV5-5; 7 bases match TRBD2. CDR1 is SGHKS, CDR2 YYEKEE, per germline (reference sequence). The CDR3 has 15 residues. DNA for the CDR3: TGTGTCAGCACCCGGGAGGCGGTGGGGCGCGAGACCCAGTACTTC. Protein product: CVSTREAVGRETQYF.

This clonotype was seen a handful of times. CDR3 region: CAWSVKSSNQPQHF. As DNA, the CDR3 is TGTGCCTGGAGTGTCAAGAGTAGCAATCAGCCCCAGCATTTT. The chain employs TRBV30 and TRBJ1-5, with D uncertain. The CDR3 consists of 14 residues. V lost 0 bases, J lost 0 bases, and 6 bases lay in between. Germline V lookup: CDR1 GTSNPN, CDR2 SVGIG (reference sequence).

This clonotype was recorded many times. The chain recombines TRBV5-1 with TRBJ2-3, with TRBD1 identical over 7 bases. The CDR3 runs to 15 residues. Germline trimming cut 2 bases from V and 2 bases from J; bases unmatched to any gene: 5. The V gene's germline CDR1 is SGHRS and CDR2 YFSETQ. CDR3 coding DNA: TGCGCCAGCAGCTTCGAGGGGGCAACCACAGATACGCAGTATTTT. Translating gives CASSFEGATTDTQYF.

In this sample, this clonotype turned up a few times. The chain combines TRBV19 with TRBJ2-7; TRBD1 matches 8 bases. V gave up 0 bases and J gave up 3 bases; unmatched junction bases: 10. The CDR3 covers 17 residues. The germline gives CDR1 LNHDA, CDR2 SQIVND (reference sequence). The CDR3 spells CASSIDHGTGFRYEQYF. The CDR3 nucleotides read TGTGCCAGTAGTATAGACCACGGGACAGGTTTTCGCTACGAGCAGTACTTC.

As to this clonotype: At one end the junction does not follow the germline gene, possibly because of a read error. This chain joins TRBV5-5 and TRBJ1-2; 7 positions match TRBD1. CDR3 length equals 17 residues. Germline loops: CDR1 SGHKS, CDR2 YYEKEE (reference sequence). In DNA, the CDR3 is TGTGCCAACAGCCCGGAACAGGGGCCAGGAGGGAACTATGGCTACACCTTC. Its protein product is CANSPEQGPGGNYGYTF.

The sample holds many counts of this clonotype. This rearrangement joins TRBV30 to TRBJ2-7; D remains unclear. CDR1 is GTSNPN, CDR2 SVGIG, per germline (reference sequence). The CDR3 totals 13 residues. V was pared by 4 bases and J by 2 bases, with 12 bases between. CDR3 region: CAWTDLTAYEQYF. The CDR3 DNA reads TGTGCCTGGACAGACCTGACGGCCTACGAGCAGTACTTC.

V gene TRBV11-2 combines with J gene TRBJ2-7, with D perhaps TRBD1 or TRBD2 (5 bases each). Per germline, CDR1 SGHAT and CDR2 FQNNGV. The CDR3 is made up of 14 amino acids. The ends were cut back, 1 base at V and 3 bases at J, with 10 bases in the middle. The CDR3: CASSLGGVVYEQYF. CDR3 in DNA: TGTGCCAGCAGCTTAGGAGGGGTTGTCTACGAGCAGTACTTC.

The chain uses TRBV7-2 and TRBJ1-5; no firm D call. V was pared by 4 bases and J by 8 bases, with 12 bases between. The CDR3 covers 13 residues. Germline loops: CDR1 SGHTA, CDR2 FQGNSA. Here the CDR3 DNA reads TGTGCCAGCAGCTCCCGAGGGTGGGAGCCCCAGCATTTT. Translating gives CASSSRGWEPQHF.

This clonotype was observed many times. The rearrangement uses TRBV12-3 or TRBV12-4 and TRBJ2-5; 9 nucleotides agree with TRBD1. The CDR3 runs 16 residues. Germline trimming cut 4 bases from V and 5 bases from J; bases unmatched to any gene: 11. The CDR3 spells CASSSSHRGRGETQYF. The CDR3 coding sequence is TGTGCCAGCAGTTCGTCCCACAGGGGGCGCGGGGAGACCCAGTACTTC.

This clonotype was seen ten or more times. This chain connects TRBV7-9 to TRBJ2-1; TRBD2 agrees at 16 bases. V shed 5 bases, J shed 7 bases, and the junction held 5 bases outside the gene matches. The germline V gene has CDR1 SEHNR and CDR2 FQNEAQ (reference sequence). The CDR3 totals 16 residues. The CDR3 region has the DNA TGTGCCAGCAGCCCTGGGACTAGCGGGGGGGCGAATGAGCAGTTCTTC. Its translation: CASSPGTSGGANEQFF.

This clonotype was counted at least ten times. The chain links TRBV5-1 to TRBJ2-5, with 9 bases fitting TRBD1. Germline CDR1 and CDR2: SGHRS and YFSETQ. The trim removed 0 bases at V and 2 bases at J, leaving 5 bases unmatched. CDR3 length: 16 amino acids. CDR3 region: CASSLGDRALQETQYF. The CDR3 DNA follows: TGCGCCAGCAGCTTGGGGGACAGGGCGCTTCAAGAGACCCAGTACTTC. Full variable domain (remainder filled in from reference TRBV5-1 and TRBJ2-5): KAGVTQTPRYLIKTRGQQVTLSCSPISGHRSVSWYQQTPGQGLQFLFEYFSETQRNKGNFPGRFSGRQFSNSRSEMNVSTLELGDSALYLCASSLGDRALQETQYFGPGTRLLVL.

V and J are TRBV7-9 and TRBJ1-1, with 10 bases fitting TRBD1. Germline-derived CDR1 and CDR2 are SEHNR and FQNEAQ (reference sequence). V gave up 5 bases and J gave up 5 bases; unmatched junction bases: 8. This CDR3 spans 15 amino acids. The CDR3 bases are TGTGCCAGCAGCGAAGACAGGGGGCAGAAAACTGAAGCTTTCTTT. Translating gives CASSEDRGQKTEAFF.

V usage is TRBV20-1 and J usage is TRBJ2-3, with TRBD1 matching over 7 bases. The germline gives CDR1 DFQATT, CDR2 SNEGSKA (reference sequence). The CDR3 totals 13 residues. Losses at the gene ends were 2 bases for V and 6 bases for J; bases not matched to a gene: 5. The CDR3 is CSARHTGEDTQYF. CDR3 nucleotides: TGCAGTGCTAGACATACAGGGGAGGATACGCAGTATTTT.

This chain connects TRBV7-8 to TRBJ2-7, with TRBD1 identical over 9 bases. Per the germline V gene, CDR1 is SGHVS and CDR2 is FQNEAQ. The V and J ends lost 1 base and 3 bases, in that order; junction bases with no gene match: 4. This CDR3 comprises 15 residues. Here the CDR3 DNA reads TGTGCCAGCAGCTTAGGAAGGGGACAGGGCTACGAGCAGTACTTC. Encoded protein: CASSLGRGQGYEQYF.